These 31 T cell receptor beta chains originate from one sample sequenced in a study of immune characterization of retroperitoneal liposarcoma. TCRdb reprocessed the PCR reads with MiXCR, giving one entry per CDR3 protein. Among roughly 9,300 distinct CDR3 sequences, around a third were seen once, and the ten largest hold around 21%. The sequenced sample consisted of tumor tissue. The source is a male donor with retroperitoneal liposarcoma.

This chain connects TRBV7-6 to TRBJ2-1; D gene unclear. Trimming removed 1 base at V and 13 bases at J, with 17 bases between. The CDR3 contains 14 residues. The germline CDR1 and CDR2 sequences are SGHVS and FNYEAQ. The CDR3 sequence is CASSLGRQSETQFF. The DNA for the CDR3 is TGTGCCAGCAGCTTAGGGCGTCAGTCAGAGACCCAGTTCTTC.

This clonotype was detected many times. CDR3 in amino acids: CATSGQFSYEQYF. The CDR3 nucleotides read TGTGCCACGAGTGGACAGTTCTCCTACGAGCAGTACTTC. The chain couples TRBV6-1 to TRBJ2-7, with a possible D match to TRBD1 (6 bases). V was pared by 10 bases and J by 0 bases, with 13 bases between. Germline V gene sequence: CDR1 MNHNS, CDR2 SASEGT. CDR3 length: 13 amino acids.

This clonotype was observed a few times. This chain links TRBV6-5 with TRBJ2-1; no clear D gene. This CDR3 comprises 14 residues. The V end was cut by 2 bases, the J end by 10 bases, with 15 bases between. Germline assignment: CDR1 MNHEY and CDR2 SVGAGI. This CDR3 is CASSYLWSSYEQFF. The CDR3 DNA reads as TGTGCCAGCAGTTACCTGTGGAGCTCCTACGAGCAGTTCTTC.

This chain links TRBV7-2 with TRBJ2-1; D is unclear. The J call may be incorrect, as the DNA end agrees better with TRBJ2-7. The CDR3 is 14 amino acids. In germline, CDR1 is SGHTA, CDR2 FQGNSA. CDR3 nucleotide sequence: TGTGCCAGCAGCTTAGATATAGTGCCCTACGAGCAGTACTTC. It is translated as CASSLDIVPYEQYF.

The genes are TRBV6-1 and TRBJ2-1, with TRBD2 matching over 9 bases. The tail of the sequence fits TRBJ2-7 better, so the J call may be wrong. The CDR3 has 16 residues. The germline V gene encodes CDR1 MNHNS and CDR2 SASEGT. DNA of the CDR3: TGTGCCAGCAGTTTTGTAAATAGCGGGGGCCGGTACGAGCAGTACTTC. Amino acids: CASSFVNSGGRYEQYF.

The chain combines TRBV19 with TRBJ2-3; 10 positions match TRBD2. The V and J ends lost 10 bases and 0 bases, in that order; junction bases with no gene match: 16. Per germline, CDR1 LNHDA and CDR2 SQIVND (reference sequence). This CDR3 has 18 residues. CDR3 sequence reads: CAIITAGGSSSSTDTQYF. For the CDR3, the DNA is TGTGCCATTATTACAGCGGGAGGGTCATCCTCTAGCACAGATACGCAGTATTTT.

The sample holds a few counts of this clonotype. The rearrangement joins TRBV5-3 to TRBJ2-6; 11 bases are shared with TRBD1. TRBV5-3 carries the ORF label, with uncertain function. CDR3 length: 18 amino acids. V was clipped by 4 bases and J by 3 bases; unmatched bases: 9. CDR3 protein: CARSAPGTGGDGANVLTF. The CDR3 nucleotides are TGTGCCAGAAGCGCGCCCGGGACAGGGGGTGATGGGGCCAACGTCCTGACTTTC.

This clonotype was seen only a few times. The J gene is TRBJ2-1, the V gene TRBV10-1; TRBD2 is a possible D gene (6 bases). The ends were cut back, 2 bases at V and 13 bases at J, with 15 bases in the middle. The germline V gene encodes CDR1 WNHNN and CDR2 SYGVQD (reference sequence). The CDR3 is 13 amino acids. Here the CDR3 reads CASSEIQAGTQFF. The DNA for the CDR3 is TGCGCCAGCAGTGAGATTCAGGCGGGGACCCAGTTCTTC.

This clonotype is labeled medium-sized. The rearrangement links TRBV7-3 to TRBJ2-1, with D uncertain. Trimming removed 0 bases from V and 5 bases from J, with 5 bases in between. The V gene's germline CDR1 is SGHTA and CDR2 FQGTGA. This CDR3 region has 13 residues. The chain's CDR3 is CASSLTGNNEQFF. CDR3 nucleotide sequence: TGTGCCAGCAGCTTAACCGGTAACAATGAGCAGTTCTTC.

A few counts support this clonotype. The CDR3 region has the DNA TGCGCCAGCAGACCACGGGGGGATGACAATGAGCAGTACTTC. Protein: CASRPRGDDNEQYF. This chain joins TRBV10-2 and TRBJ2-1; 7 nucleotides align to TRBD2. The J call may not be correct, given that the DNA end is closer to TRBJ2-7. The CDR3 length is 14 residues. Germline loops: CDR1 WSHSY, CDR2 SAAADI.

This sequence joins TRBV6-5 and TRBJ2-6, with a possible D match to TRBD1 (6 bases). This CDR3 comprises 16 residues. Germline lookup yields CDR1 MNHEY and CDR2 SVGAGI. Trimming cost V 1 base and J 0 bases, with 7 bases left between them. This chain's CDR3 is CASSYWDTSGANVLTF. The CDR3 coding sequence is TGTGCCAGCAGTTACTGGGACACCTCTGGGGCCAACGTCCTGACTTTC.

The sample holds a few counts of this clonotype. V usage is TRBV10-3 and J usage is TRBJ2-1; TRBD1 agrees at 11 bases. Germline V lookup: CDR1 ENHRY, CDR2 SYGVKD. V was pared by 3 bases and J by 10 bases, with 23 bases of the junction left unmatched. This CDR3 spans 20 amino acids. CDR3 DNA: TGTGCCATCAGTGACAGTTCAGGAGGACAGGGGGCACCTAGCTCCTACGAGCAGTTCTTC. As protein: CAISDSSGGQGAPSSYEQFF.

This rearrangement joins TRBV15 to TRBJ1-2; D unclear. CDR3 length equals 14 residues. Per germline, CDR1 LNHNV and CDR2 YYDKDF (reference sequence). Trimming left V 3 bases short and J 7 bases short, with 15 bases between. CDR3: CATSREDGQSGYTF. The CDR3 coding sequence is TGTGCCACCAGCAGGGAGGATGGTCAGTCTGGCTACACCTTC.

The chain couples TRBV12-3 or TRBV12-4 to TRBJ2-5, with D perhaps TRBD1 or TRBD2 (6 bases each). The CDR3 length is 14 residues. Trimming stripped 4 bases from V and 11 bases from J, with 20 bases between. CDR3 nucleotides: TGTGCCAGCAGTTACGGAGGGGGTAGTGACGGGCAGTACTTC. This encodes CASSYGGGSDGQYF.

This clonotype was counted ten times or more. The chain recombines TRBV6-1 with TRBJ2-3; D remains ambiguous. V gave up 1 base and J gave up 4 bases, with 15 bases separating them. The CDR3 covers 16 residues. CDR1 is MNHNS and CDR2 is SASEGT in the germline V gene. The DNA for the CDR3 is TGTGCCAGCAGTGAAGTCTTCCAGGTTAGGGCAGATACGCAGTATTTT. Protein: CASSEVFQVRADTQYF.

This rearrangement joins TRBV6-1 to TRBJ2-5; the match to TRBD2 covers 13 bases. The closer fit of TRBJ2-7 to the DNA end suggests the J call may be wrong. This CDR3 contains 17 residues. CDR1 MNHNS and CDR2 SASEGT come from the germline V gene. For the CDR3, the DNA is TGTGCCACCGACTCCGGGACTAGCGGGGTCTCAGTCTACGAGCAGTACTTC. Translated: CATDSGTSGVSVYEQYF.

Regarding this clonotype: The conserved phenylalanine or tryptophan normally closing the CDR3 is absent here, so this likely arose from a read error. It is unclear where the CDR3 begins or ends on the DNA, so no DNA is shown, and the CDR3 is as TCRdb lists it. J is TRBJ2-3 and V is TRBV12-3 or TRBV12-4; TRBD1, as called in the table, went unchecked against the DNA. The CDR3 is 17 amino acids long, termini counted. This chain's CDR3 is CASSLEGGRTGPTSSSS.

In its sample, this clonotype is medium-sized. The gene calls are TRBV6-1 and TRBJ2-3; D not resolved. The germline gives CDR1 MNHNS, CDR2 SASEGT. The CDR3 contains 13 residues. The V end lost 4 bases, the J end lost 0 bases, and 5 bases lay between the germline ends. CDR3 DNA: TGTGCCAGCAGTGTGAGCAGCACAGATACGCAGTATTTT. It specifies CASSVSSTDTQYF.

In this sample, this clonotype turned up many times. This rearrangement joins TRBV27 to TRBJ2-1; possibly TRBD2 for D (6 bases). V lost 6 bases and J 9 bases, leaving 12 bases between the germline ends. CDR3 size: 12 residues. CDR1 is MNHEY, CDR2 SMNVEV, per germline (reference sequence). CDR3: CASSALGGEQFF. The CDR3 bases are TGTGCCAGCAGCGCACTCGGGGGTGAGCAGTTCTTC.

This chain links TRBV6-1 with TRBJ1-2; D is possibly TRBD1 (5 bases). CDR3 length equals 13 residues. Trimming took off 6 bases at V and 0 bases at J, with 8 bases between the two ends. Per germline, CDR1 MNHNS and CDR2 SASEGT. The CDR3: CASSPTANYGYTF. CDR3 DNA: TGTGCCAGCAGCCCGACAGCTAACTATGGCTACACCTTC.

The genes are TRBV6-8 and TRBJ2-1; 9 bases map to TRBD2. J gave up 2 bases and V 7 bases, and 6 bases lay outside the gene matches. The germline V gene has CDR1 MNHGY and CDR2 SAAAGT. The CDR3 extends over 15 amino acids. The CDR3: CASKPGLAPYNEQFF. CDR3 DNA: TGTGCCAGCAAACCGGGACTAGCACCCTACAATGAGCAGTTCTTC.

For this clonotype: This may be a read error, as it is one base from a much larger clone. The CDR3 coding sequence is TGTACCAGCAGTTTGCTATTCGGATCGGGCACCGGGGAGCTGTTTTTT. Translation: CTSSLLFGSGTGELFF. The chain uses TRBV27 and TRBJ2-2; D is undetermined. Germline CDR1 is MNHEY and CDR2 is SMNVEV (reference sequence). The CDR3 is made up of 16 amino acids.

The chain has TRBV6-2 or TRBV6-3 and TRBJ2-1; the match to TRBD2 covers 7 bases. CDR1 is MNHEY and CDR2 is SVGEGT in the germline V gene. The CDR3 runs 14 residues. The trim removed 5 bases at V and 3 bases at J, leaving 4 bases unmatched. This chain's CDR3 is CASSPGTNYNEQFF. CDR3 DNA: TGTGCCAGCAGTCCCGGGACTAACTACAATGAGCAGTTCTTC.

This clonotype was found many times. The chain has TRBV7-8 and TRBJ2-5; 8 nucleotides agree with TRBD2. Germline CDR1 is SGHVS and CDR2 is FQNEAQ. This CDR3 is 18 amino acids long. With 5 bases clipped from V and 0 bases from J, the junction kept 14 bases outside the gene matches. CDR3 loop: CASSANRRGAQYQETQYF. The CDR3 DNA follows: TGTGCCAGCAGCGCAAATAGGCGGGGGGCCCAGTACCAAGAGACCCAGTACTTC.

This clonotype is labeled as hyperexpanded. V usage is TRBV6-1 and J usage is TRBJ2-1; 11 bases are shared with TRBD2. CDR1 MNHNS and CDR2 SASEGT come from the germline V gene. This CDR3 contains 14 residues. The V and J ends lost 5 bases and 3 bases, in that order; junction bases with no gene match: 0. CDR3 sequence (DNA): TGTGCCAGCAGTACTAGCGGGAGCTACAATGAGCAGTTCTTC. Residues: CASSTSGSYNEQFF.

The rearrangement joins TRBV6-1 to TRBJ2-1; D possibly corresponds to TRBD1 (5 bases). V lost 7 bases to trimming and J lost 0 bases, with 16 bases between them. The CDR3 has 16 residues. Germline CDR1 reads MNHNS; CDR2 reads SASEGT. The CDR3 sequence is CASKAATGPSYNEQFF. CDR3 DNA sequence: TGTGCCAGCAAAGCTGCAACAGGACCCTCCTACAATGAGCAGTTCTTC.

This clonotype was observed at least ten times. The CDR3 loop is CASRGQGRGANVLTF. The CDR3 nucleotides read TGTGCCAGCAGGGGACAGGGGAGGGGGGCCAACGTCCTGACTTTC. The V call is TRBV12-3 or TRBV12-4, the J call TRBJ2-6; 10 bases map to TRBD1. Trimming cost V 6 bases and J 4 bases; bases outside gene matches: 3. The CDR3 loop spans 15 amino acids.

Sample share makes this clonotype medium-sized. The genes are TRBV7-8 and TRBJ2-5; 9 bases fit TRBD1. The DNA end is a closer match to TRBJ2-7, so the J assignment may be wrong. The CDR3 is made up of 16 amino acids. Germline V gives CDR1 SGHVS, CDR2 FQNEAQ. CDR3: CASSALHRGLDYEQYF. As DNA, the CDR3 is TGTGCCAGCAGCGCCCTCCACAGGGGGCTTGACTACGAGCAGTACTTC.

This clonotype showed up just a few times. The chain links TRBV27 to TRBJ2-3; 7 nucleotides match TRBD1. The J call may be wrong; the DNA end is better matched by TRBJ2-7. This CDR3 region has 15 residues. The germline CDR1 and CDR2 sequences are MNHEY and SMNVEV (reference sequence). The CDR3 is CASSLVYKGATEQYF. DNA of the CDR3: TGTGCCAGCAGTTTGGTTTATAAGGGGGCGACCGAGCAGTACTTC.

This clonotype has only a few counts. The chain combines TRBV12-5 with TRBJ2-1; no reliable D call. Germline V gene sequence: CDR1 LGHNT, CDR2 FRNRAP. CDR3 length: 11 amino acids. V lost 5 bases and J 13 bases, leaving 12 bases between the germline ends. For the CDR3, the DNA is TGTGCTAGTGGTCAGATGATGTACCAGTTCTTC. It specifies CASGQMMYQFF.

There are many counts of this clonotype. The genes are TRBV6-1 and TRBJ2-1; D is possibly TRBD2 (6 bases). The tail of the sequence fits TRBJ2-7 better, so the J call may be wrong. The CDR3 loop spans 13 amino acids. Germline-derived CDR1 and CDR2 are MNHNS and SASEGT. Here the CDR3 reads CATNPGLFYEQYF. CDR3 in DNA: TGTGCCACAAACCCGGGACTGTTCTACGAGCAGTACTTC.